The rows below give T cell receptor beta chains drawn from one sample of a study of HIV-infected children after antiretroviral therapy interruption. Via MiXCR, TCRdb re-called the 3' RACE reads, giving one row per CDR3 protein. Of some 38,000 distinct CDR3 sequences listed, approximately 6.1% are singletons. The source material was CD45RA+ CD4+ T cells from PBMCs, pooled from several time points, sampled from a donor given antiretroviral therapy, either interrupted or continuous. These TCRs come from a pool of human donors with HIV. CDR3s include the opening cysteine and the closing phenylalanine or tryptophan. Each record gives: V gene, clone size, D gene, J gene, CDR3 protein, CDR3 DNA. D genes are given only for firm matches. The listing skips clone size in some rows; elsewhere it reads once, few, many or a size class.

>TRBV6-6|many|TRBD1|TRBJ1-5
CASSSIGQGNQPQHF
TGTGCCAGCAGCTCAATTGGACAGGGGAATCAGCCCCAGCATTTT
>TRBV6-6|many|.|TRBJ1-5
CASNTVGVRQPQHF
TGTGCCAGCAACACGGTGGGGGTAAGACAGCCCCAGCATTTT
>TRBV4-2|medium-sized|TRBD1|TRBJ1-1
CASSPGTDENTEVFF
TGTGCCAGCAGCCCCGGGACAGATGAAAACACAGAAGTCTTCTTT
>TRBV12-3/TRBV12-4|.|.|TRBJ1-5
CASSLKSNQPQHF
TGTGCCAGCAGTTTAAAGAGCAATCAGCCCCAGCATTTT
>TRBV19|.|TRBD1|TRBJ1-5
CASSRTGDNQPQHF
TGTGCCAGTAGTCGGACAGGGGACAATCAGCCCCAGCATTTT
>TRBV30|many|.|TRBJ1-1
CAWSTGGANTEVFF
TGTGCCTGGAGTACAGGAGGGGCAAACACAGAAGTCTTCTTT
>TRBV18|.|TRBD1|TRBJ2-4
CASAERGTALSGAKNIQYF
TGTGCCTCCGCAGAGAGGGGGACAGCTCTATCAGGGGCCAAAAACATTCAGTACTTC
>TRBV6-6|few|.|TRBJ2-7
CASKDRQVYEQYF
TGTGCCAGCAAAGACAGGCAGGTCTACGAGCAGTACTTC
>TRBV20-1|many|.|TRBJ1-1
CSAQGMNTEAFF
TGCAGTGCCCAAGGGATGAACACTGAAGCTTTCTTT
>TRBV28|.|.|TRBJ2-7
CASIERGRESEQYF
TGTGCCAGCATCGAACGGGGCAGGGAGAGCGAGCAGTACTTC
>TRBV3-1|.|TRBD1|TRBJ2-2
CASSRDRSATGELFF
TGTGCCAGCAGCCGGGACAGATCCGCCACCGGGGAGCTGTTTTTT
>TRBV4-1|few|.|TRBJ2-5
CASSRTADQETQYF
TGCGCCAGCAGCCGGACAGCCGATCAAGAGACCCAGTACTTC
>TRBV6-6|medium-sized|.|TRBJ2-7
CASGGTGVSSYEQYF
TGTGCCAGCGGTGGGACTGGGGTGAGCTCCTATGAACAGTACTTC
>TRBV7-3|many|.|TRBJ2-2
CASSSDSTGELFF
TGTGCCAGCAGCTCGGATTCCACCGGGGAGCTGTTTTTT
>TRBV4-1|few|TRBD2|TRBJ2-7
CASSQGTVAGFATTYEQYF
TGCGCCAGCAGCCAAGGAACGGTAGCGGGCTTCGCTACCACCTACGAGCAGTACTTC
>TRBV28|many|TRBD2|TRBJ2-7
CASSSAGARSYEQYF
TGTGCCAGCAGTTCAGCGGGAGCGAGATCCTACGAGCAGTACTTC
>TRBV20-1|few|TRBD1|TRBJ2-7
CSASKDRGRYEQYF
TGCAGTGCTAGCAAGGACAGGGGGCGTTACGAGCAGTACTTC
>TRBV28|many|.|TRBJ2-7
CASGNGRDYEQYF
TGTGCCAGCGGAAACGGGCGGGACTACGAGCAGTACTTC
>TRBV5-1|many|.|TRBJ1-1
CASSRGGNTEAFF
TGCGCCAGCAGCCGAGGTGGGAACACTGAAGCTTTCTTT
>TRBV5-1|many|TRBD2|TRBJ2-1
CASSFTSGSVYNEQFF
TGCGCCAGCAGCTTTACTAGCGGGAGTGTATACAATGAGCAGTTCTTC
>TRBV28|.|TRBD1|TRBJ1-5
CASSPDRKGLYSNQPQHF
TGTGCCAGCAGTCCGGACAGGAAAGGACTCTATAGCAATCAGCCCCAGCATTTT
>TRBV2|.|TRBD1|TRBJ1-5
CASSGTGWGHNQPQHF
TGTGCCAGCAGTGGGACAGGTTGGGGCCACAATCAGCCCCAGCATTTT
>TRBV6-5|many|.|TRBJ2-2
CASSYDDTGELFF
TGTGCCAGCAGTTACGACGACACCGGGGAGCTGTTTTTT
>TRBV6-6|many|TRBD1|TRBJ1-6
CASSGGQGNSPLYF
TGTGCCAGCAGTGGCGGACAGGGAAATTCGCCACTCTACTTT
>TRBV28|many|.|TRBJ2-4
CASSLIWSSQNTLYF
TGTGCTAGCAGTTTAATCTGGAGTAGTCAAAACACCTTGTACTTT
>TRBV12-5|.|.|TRBJ1-4
CASGLFGESTNEKLFF
TGTGCTAGTGGATTGTTCGGGGAGTCAACTAATGAAAAACTGTTTTTT
>TRBV28|few|TRBD2|TRBJ2-3
CASSTSGEYTDTQYF
TGTGCCAGCAGCACTAGCGGGGAATACACAGATACGCAGTATTTT
>TRBV27|many|.|TRBJ1-1
CASSLSDTVYPEAFF
TGTGCCAGCAGTTTATCCGATACAGTTTACCCCGAAGCTTTCTTT
>TRBV6-6|many|TRBD1|TRBJ2-7
CASRTGTAGYEQYF
TGTGCCAGCAGAACCGGGACAGCCGGATACGAGCAGTACTTC
>TRBV18|.|.|TRBJ2-3
CASSPQDGGIKSTDTQYF
TGTGCCAGCTCACCACAGGACGGTGGGATAAAGTCCACAGATACGCAGTATTTT
>TRBV19|.|TRBD2|TRBJ2-1
CASSIDHRSSGGNEQFF
TGTGCCAGTAGTATAGATCATCGGTCTAGCGGGGGCAATGAGCAGTTCTTC
>TRBV5-1|few|.|TRBJ2-7
CASSHGTASSYEQYF
TGCGCCAGCAGCCACGGGACGGCTAGCTCCTACGAGCAGTACTTC
>TRBV6-5|many|TRBD1|TRBJ1-2
CASSSPGGRGYTF
TGTGCCAGCAGTTCTCCAGGGGGCAGGGGCTACACCTTC
>TRBV23-1|few|.|TRBJ2-1
CATRIPRGSYNEQFF
TGCGCCACCCGGATCCCCCGTGGCTCCTACAATGAGCAGTTCTTC
>TRBV20-1|many|TRBD2|TRBJ2-5
CSARDRREGKETQYF
TGCAGTGCTAGAGATCGACGGGAGGGGAAAGAGACCCAGTACTTC
>TRBV6-5|many|.|TRBJ2-5
CASSYRRLKETQYF
TGTGCCAGCAGTTACCGCAGGCTGAAGGAGACCCAGTACTTC
>TRBV7-2|.|.|TRBJ1-1
CASSLGLGRGGVNTEAFF
TGTGCCAGCAGCTTAGGGTTAGGTCGTGGGGGGGTGAACACTGAAGCTTTCTTT
>TRBV12-3/TRBV12-4|few|TRBD1|TRBJ2-7
CASSFTGAYEQYF
TGTGCCAGCAGTTTCACAGGGGCCTACGAGCAGTACTTC
>TRBV6-2/TRBV6-3|many|.|TRBJ1-1
CASSYSDLYTEAFF
TGTGCCAGCAGTTACTCCGACCTTTACACTGAAGCTTTCTTT
>TRBV2|.|.|TRBJ1-2
CASSVSYYGYTF
TGTGCCAGCAGTGTCTCGTACTATGGCTACACCTTC
>TRBV18|many|.|TRBJ2-7
CASSSQGVGYEQYF
TGTGCCAGCTCATCCCAGGGAGTTGGCTACGAGCAGTACTTC
>TRBV5-4|few|TRBD2|TRBJ2-7
CASSFFGTRHSYEQYF
TGTGCCAGCAGCTTCTTCGGGACTAGGCATTCCTACGAGCAGTACTTC
>TRBV7-9|many|TRBD1|TRBJ2-2
CVSVRGTGNTGELFF
TGTGTCTCAGTTAGAGGGACAGGAAACACCGGGGAGCTGTTTTTT
>TRBV12-3/TRBV12-4|many|.|TRBJ2-7
CASNPGIEQYF
TGTGCCAGCAACCCAGGGATTGAACAGTACTTC
>TRBV28|many|TRBD1|TRBJ2-7
CASSPSTRDRSYEQYF
TGTGCCAGCAGCCCCTCCACCCGGGACAGGTCCTACGAGCAGTACTTC
>TRBV6-1|many|.|TRBJ2-7
CASSEAGVNEQYF
TGTGCCAGCAGTGAAGCGGGGGTCAACGAGCAGTACTTC
>TRBV4-2|few|.|TRBJ2-7
CASSQDRAGSYEQYF
TGTGCCAGCAGCCAAGATCGGGCAGGATCCTACGAGCAGTACTTC
>TRBV28|many|.|TRBJ1-1
CASTSPLAAEAFF
TGTGCCAGCACCTCACCGTTGGCCGCTGAAGCTTTCTTT
>TRBV2|few|TRBD1|TRBJ2-3
CASIRDRGLTDTQYF
TGTGCCAGCATCCGGGACAGGGGTTTAACAGATACGCAGTATTTT
>TRBV6-2/TRBV6-3|.|.|TRBJ1-5
CASTTPEGVLGLQHF
TGTGCCAGCACCACCCCCGAGGGAGTCTTGGGTCTCCAGCATTTT
>TRBV12-3/TRBV12-4|many|TRBD2|TRBJ2-1
CASSAPGGEQFF
TGTGCCAGCAGTGCCCCGGGGGGGGAGCAGTTCTTC
>TRBV10-3|.|.|TRBJ2-7
CAISEPHGGLRYF
TGTGCCATCAGTGAGCCCCACGGGGGCCTAAGGTACTTC
>TRBV6-2/TRBV6-3|.|.|TRBJ1-5
CASSYSMMQGRDRNQPQHF
TGTGCCAGCAGTTACTCGATGATGCAGGGCCGAGATCGCAATCAGCCCCAGCATTTT
>TRBV6-1|many|.|TRBJ2-1
CASSELGSSYNEQFF
TGTGCCAGCAGTGAACTCGGGAGCTCCTACAATGAGCAGTTCTTC
>TRBV20-1|.|TRBD1|TRBJ1-5
CSAPLGQGGNQPQHF
TGCAGTGCCCCACTCGGACAGGGGGGCAATCAGCCCCAGCATTTT